This TCR beta chain was observed in a study of vaccination and CD4 T cells after COVID-19. Whole-study results and caveats: It was found that, in convalescent patients, 304 of 307 vaccine-specific clones were spike mono-reactive.

The treatment was: approximately 11-day PBMC culture with coronavirus spike peptide pools or control peptides (ViraFEST assay). At days 3 and 7, half the medium was exchanged for fresh IL-2 medium. Comments on this clonotype: Its specificity is not known.

The junction had 8 bases not matched to a gene; V was cut back by 2 bases and J by 10 bases. CDR3 length: 14 residues. The germline CDR1 and CDR2 sequences are MNHEY and SVGAGI. The Oncomine TCR Beta short-read assay was applied to DNA of cultured CD4+ T cells. Via MiXCR, TCRdb re-called the PCR reads, giving one row per CDR3 protein. The sample shows some 17,000 distinct CDR3 sequences, under 55% of them seen only once. The sequencing here drew on CD4+ T cells from blood, cultured in vitro, taken before SARS-CoV-2 vaccination. This rearrangement joins TRBV6-5 to TRBJ1-1; 9 bases fit TRBD1. The source is a human donor who received a COVID-19 vaccine. The CDR3 DNA reads TGTGCCAGCAGTTACCAACAGGGGGCTGGAGGAGCTTTCTTT. This encodes CASSYQQGAGGAFF.